These 32 T cell receptor beta chains originate from one sample sequenced in a study of shared clonotypes between healthy human individuals. Naive CD8 cells were CD45RO-negative, positively selected for CCR7, excluding terminally differentiated effector memory CD45RA+ cells. TCRdb's copy holds only in-frame clones and misses some; the assay was immunoSEQ multiplex PCR. The sample consists of more than 2 million clones, 93% of them appearing once. What was sequenced was naive CD8+ T cells from PBMCs. These receptors were taken from a man aged 18-30 years in good health. Some clones in this sample may be carry-over from other donors' samples.

The chain links TRBV27 to TRBJ1-4, with 9 positions matching TRBD1. The CDR3 is 16 amino acids. Germline V gives CDR1 MNHEY, CDR2 SMNVEV (reference sequence). V dropped 4 bases and J dropped 6; count of bases not matched to a gene: 9. The chain's CDR3 is CASSSKITGGDEKLFF. CDR3 sequence (DNA): TGTGCCAGCAGTTCCAAAATCACAGGGGGCGATGAAAAACTGTTTTTT.

The chain is built from TRBV12-5 and TRBJ1-3; no firm D call. CDR1 is LGHNT, CDR2 FRNRAP, per germline. There are 18 residues in the CDR3. Trimming took 0 bases from V and 4 from J, leaving 19 bases between them. The CDR3 bases are TGTGCTAGTGGTTTGGTTACCCTCAACGATTGGGCGGGAAACACCATATATTTT. Its translation is CASGLVTLNDWAGNTIYF.

This chain joins TRBV28 and TRBJ1-1; weak D call: TRBD1 (5 bases). Trimming cost V 2 bases and J 8 bases, with 15 bases left between them. This CDR3 comprises 14 residues. Looked up from germline, CDR1 is MDHEN and CDR2 is SYDVKM. This chain's CDR3 is CASSLRGWAGEAFF. CDR3 sequence (DNA): TGTGCCAGCAGTTTACGGGGGTGGGCAGGGGAAGCTTTCTTT.

The chain uses TRBV2 and TRBJ1-2, with D tentatively TRBD1 (5 bases). The V end was cut by 8 bases, the J end by 5 bases, with 18 bases between. Germline CDR1 and CDR2: SNHLY and FYNNEI. The CDR3 totals 14 residues. The CDR3 bases are TGTGCCAGCTGGGAGGGGACGGCTTCATATGGCTACACCTTC. This gives the protein CASWEGTASYGYTF.

The chain joins TRBV10-1 to TRBJ1-2; D gene unclear. Germline V lookup: CDR1 WNHNN, CDR2 SYGVQD (reference sequence). The CDR3 is 15 amino acids. The germline V and J ends were trimmed by 6 bases and 4 bases, with 18 bases remaining between them. Here the CDR3 DNA reads TGCGCCAGCAGCCCCGAACGGTGGAGAATCTATGGCTACACCTTC. Translation: CASSPERWRIYGYTF.

The V and J genes are TRBV5-6 and TRBJ1-2; TRBD1 is a possible D gene (5 bases). Trimming left V 5 bases short and J 1 base short, with 9 bases between. Germline CDR1 SGHDT, CDR2 YYEEEE. This CDR3 region has 13 residues. The CDR3 loop reads CASSLQVNYGYTF. DNA of the CDR3: TGTGCCAGCAGTTTACAGGTTAACTATGGCTACACCTTC.

The chain couples TRBV5-1 to TRBJ1-4; D possibly corresponds to TRBD1 (5 bases). The CDR3 sequence is 13 residues long. V was clipped by 4 bases and J by 7 bases, with 11 bases between them. CDR1 SGHRS and CDR2 YFSETQ come from the germline V gene. The CDR3 is CASSNRLSEKLFF. The CDR3 DNA sequence: TGCGCCAGCAGCAACAGGTTGTCTGAAAAACTGTTTTTT.

The chain links TRBV15 to TRBJ1-4, with D possibly matching TRBD1 (6 bases). The V gene lost 1 base and the J gene lost 6 bases, with 12 bases spanning the gap. The CDR3 contains 15 residues. Germline CDR1 LNHNV, CDR2 YYDKDF (reference sequence). CDR3 loop: CATSRVQGRDEKLFF. In DNA form, the CDR3 reads TGTGCCACCAGCAGAGTACAGGGAAGGGATGAAAAACTGTTTTTT.

The sample holds one count of this clone. The chain recombines TRBV7-9 with TRBJ2-5; D is perhaps TRBD1 (6 bases). CDR1 SEHNR and CDR2 FQNEAQ come from the germline V gene (reference sequence). The V end was cut by 4 bases, the J end by 3 bases, with 9 bases between. This CDR3 has 13 residues. The CDR3: CASSSDSEETQYF. In DNA form, the CDR3 reads TGTGCCAGCAGCTCGGACAGTGAAGAGACCCAGTACTTC.

The chain combines TRBV7-3 with TRBJ2-2; 7 bases are a match to TRBD2. After removal of 5 bases from V and 1 base from J, the junction contained 1 base not matched to a gene. Germline V CDR1 and CDR2: SGHTA, FQGTGA. The length of the CDR3 is 14 residues. The DNA of the CDR3 is TGTGCCAGCAGCGAGCGGGGGAACACCGGGGAGCTGTTTTTT. Amino acid sequence: CASSERGNTGELFF.

The chain combines TRBV7-9 with TRBJ2-7; unclear D gene. The ends were cut back, 1 base at V and 3 bases at J, with 13 bases in the middle. This CDR3 region has 15 residues. Germline CDR1 SEHNR, CDR2 FQNEAQ (reference sequence). The CDR3 coding sequence is TGTGCCAGCAGCTTAGGATTCGGCTCTCACTACGAGCAGTACTTC. It yields the protein CASSLGFGSHYEQYF.

The V and J genes are TRBV10-3 and TRBJ2-5, with a weak D call TRBD2 (6 bases). The CDR3 is 14 amino acids. V lost 5 bases and J 2 bases, leaving 12 bases between the germline ends. Germline V gene data show CDR1 as ENHRY and CDR2 as SYGVKD. The CDR3 sequence is CAISMLGGQETQYF. For the CDR3, the DNA is TGTGCCATCAGTATGTTGGGAGGACAAGAGACCCAGTACTTC.

The chain is built from TRBV9 and TRBJ2-3; 8 nucleotides agree with TRBD2. The CDR3 runs 16 residues. The V segment lost 8 bases and the J segment 6 bases; nucleotides outside the gene matches: 17. CDR1 SGDLS and CDR2 YYNGEE come from the germline V gene. The CDR3 bases are TGTGCCAGTAGCTCCCACTCCGGGACTAGTGCGGATACGCAGTATTTT. This codes for CASSSHSGTSADTQYF. The complete variable domain, with remaining parts taken from reference TRBV9 and TRBJ2-3, reads DSGVTQTPKHLITATGQRVTLRCSPRSGDLSVYWYQQSLDQGLQFLIQYYNGEERAKGNILERFSAQQFPDLHSELNLSSLELGDSALYFCASSSHSGTSADTQYFGPGTRLTVL.

V gene TRBV9 combines with J gene TRBJ2-7; tentatively, D is TRBD2 (6 bases). The CDR3 loop spans 13 amino acids. Germline assignment: CDR1 SGDLS and CDR2 YYNGEE. Trimming removed 3 bases from V and 6 bases from J, with 13 bases in between. CDR3 sequence reads: CASSALRRGEQYF. The DNA of the CDR3 is TGTGCCAGCAGCGCGCTCAGGAGGGGCGAGCAGTACTTC.

In DNA, the CDR3 is TGTGCCAGCAGCACCCGGACAGTCGCCGGGGAGCTGTTTTTT. Translated, it gives CASSTRTVAGELFF. J is TRBJ2-2 and V is TRBV7-3; the D gene is possibly TRBD1 (6 bases). The CDR3 contains 14 residues. The germline V gene encodes CDR1 SGHTA and CDR2 FQGTGA. Trimming removed 5 bases from V and 6 bases from J, with 13 bases in between. Based on the CDR3 plus reference TRBV7-3 and TRBJ2-2, the full variable domain is GAGVSQTPSNKVTEKGKYVELRCDPISGHTALYWYRQSLGQGPEFLIYFQGTGAADDSGLPNDRFFAVRPEGSVSTLKIQRTERGDSAVYLCASSTRTVAGELFFGEGSRLTVL.

This sequence joins TRBV4-3 and TRBJ2-5; 9 bases are a match to TRBD1. Germline lookup yields CDR1 LGHNA and CDR2 YSLEER. J lost 3 bases, V lost 4 bases, and 6 bases had no gene match. This CDR3 comprises 15 residues. CDR3 in amino acids: CASSPRQGGKETQYF. Here the CDR3 DNA reads TGCGCCAGCAGCCCACGACAGGGGGGGAAAGAGACCCAGTACTTC.

The genes are TRBV5-8 and TRBJ1-4; D perhaps matches TRBD1 (6 bases). V shed 4 bases and J shed 8 bases, with 15 bases lying between them. CDR1 is SGHTS and CDR2 is YDEGEE in the germline V gene. This CDR3 region has 14 residues. This CDR3 is CASSQDRSTEKLFF. The DNA of the CDR3 is TGTGCCAGCAGCCAAGACAGGAGCACCGAAAAACTGTTTTTT.

This clone has only one observation. J is TRBJ2-5 and V is TRBV7-6; D possibly corresponds to TRBD2 (6 bases). CDR3 length: 16 residues. The germline CDR1 and CDR2 sequences are SGHVS and FNYEAQ. V gave up 3 bases and J gave up 2 bases, with 16 bases separating them. CDR3 sequence (DNA): TGTGCCAGCAGCTTCCGGGACTCGGCCCTGCAAGAGACCCAGTACTTC. Amino acid sequence: CASSFRDSALQETQYF. Full variable domain (outside the CDR3, taken from reference TRBV7-6 and TRBJ2-5): GAGVSQSPRYKVTKRGQDVALRCDPISGHVSLYWYRQALGQGPEFLTYFNYEAQQDKSGLPNDRFSAERPEGSISTLTIQRTEQRDSAMYRCASSFRDSALQETQYFGPGTRLLVL.

This clone was detected only once. The rearrangement joins TRBV27 to TRBJ2-1; 9 bases match TRBD2. The CDR3 consists of 15 residues. Trimming removed 4 bases from V and 5 bases from J; junction bases left unmatched: 6. The V gene's germline CDR1 is MNHEY and CDR2 SMNVEV (reference sequence). The CDR3 region has the DNA TGTGCCAGCAGTTCGGGACTAGCCTTGGACAATGAGCAGTTCTTC. It specifies CASSSGLALDNEQFF.

Remarks on this clone: Other DNA sequences in the sample encode the same CDR3. V is TRBV7-3 and J is TRBJ1-1, with 7 bases matching TRBD1. Germline CDR1 SGHTA, CDR2 FQGTGA. The junction had 6 bases not matched to a gene; V was cut back by 5 bases and J by 3 bases. This CDR3 has 14 residues. The CDR3 DNA is TGTGCCAGCAGCCCTCGACAGGGAGACACTGAAGCTTTCTTT. As protein: CASSPRQGDTEAFF.

The V call is TRBV7-9, the J call TRBJ1-2, with 11 bases matching TRBD1. Germline lookup yields CDR1 SEHNR and CDR2 FQNEAQ (reference sequence). This CDR3 comprises 14 residues. With V trimmed by 5 bases and J by 8 bases, 7 bases remained unmatched. CDR3 bases: TGTGCCAGCAGCCCGGACAGGGGGCTAAGGGGCTACACCTTC. Translation gives CASSPDRGLRGYTF. Full variable domain (outside the CDR3, taken from reference TRBV7-9 and TRBJ1-2): DTGVSQNPRHKITKRGQNVTFRCDPISEHNRLYWYRQTLGQGPEFLTYFQNEAQLEKSRLLSDRFSAERPKGSFSTLEIQRTEQGDSAMYLCASSPDRGLRGYTFGSGTRLTVV.

The sample holds one count of this clone. The chain combines TRBV4-1 with TRBJ2-7; 13 bases agree with TRBD2. Germline V lookup: CDR1 MGHRA, CDR2 YSYEKL. Trimming at V came to 4 bases and at J to 5 bases, leaving 5 bases not matched to a gene. CDR3 length: 15 residues. The CDR3 protein is CASSRIGTSGNEQYF. The CDR3 DNA reads TGCGCCAGCAGCCGGATCGGGACTAGCGGGAACGAGCAGTACTTC.

About this clone: The same CDR3 can be traced to other DNA sequences in this sample. This chain links TRBV27 with TRBJ2-7; D may be TRBD2 (6 bases). The CDR3 covers 16 residues. Per germline, CDR1 MNHEY and CDR2 SMNVEV (reference sequence). V was trimmed by 3 bases and J by 2 bases, leaving 17 bases between them. Written as DNA, the CDR3 is TGTGCCAGCAGTTTTCGGGGCGGGGTACGAGCCTACGAGCAGTACTTC. Translation gives CASSFRGGVRAYEQYF.

The chain links TRBV6-4 to TRBJ2-7, with D perhaps given as TRBD1 or TRBD2 (5 bases each). The CDR3 spans 13 residues. The V end was cut by 3 bases, the J end by 4 bases, with 10 bases between. In germline, CDR1 is MRHNA, CDR2 SNTAGT. The CDR3 loop is CASSEGDGYEQYF. The CDR3 nucleotides read TGTGCCAGCAGTGAAGGGGACGGATACGAGCAGTACTTC.

The V gene is TRBV28, the J gene TRBJ2-1; D remains unclear. Trimming took 3 bases from V and 9 from J, leaving 9 bases between them. The CDR3 is made up of 12 amino acids. Germline V gene data show CDR1 as MDHEN and CDR2 as SYDVKM. The CDR3 reads CASSFSALEQFF. The CDR3 region has the DNA TGTGCCAGCAGTTTTTCGGCCCTTGAGCAGTTCTTC.

This clone has just a few counts. The sample contains more than one DNA sequence encoding this CDR3. The V gene is TRBV19, the J gene TRBJ1-1; D is possibly TRBD1 (5 bases). Germline loops: CDR1 LNHDA, CDR2 SQIVND (reference sequence). Trimming took off 3 bases at V and 4 bases at J, with 12 bases between the two ends. The length of the CDR3 is 14 residues. CDR3 residues: CASSIQGSGTEAFF. The CDR3 DNA reads TGTGCCAGTAGTATCCAGGGAAGTGGCACTGAAGCTTTCTTT.

CDR3 region: CAWSPPIWGTQYF. In DNA form, the CDR3 reads TGTGCCTGGAGCCCCCCGATTTGGGGTACGCAGTATTTT. The chain combines TRBV30 with TRBJ2-3; D is unclear. The germline V gene has CDR1 GTSNPN and CDR2 SVGIG (reference sequence). V lost 3 bases, J lost 8 bases, and 15 bases lay in between. CDR3 length equals 13 residues.

J is TRBJ2-7 and V is TRBV4-1; TRBD2 is a possible D gene (6 bases). The CDR3 contains 16 residues. The V gene lost 1 base and the J gene lost 2 bases, with 15 bases spanning the gap. The germline gives CDR1 MGHRA, CDR2 YSYEKL. CDR3 in amino acids: CASSQAAGGLAYEQYF. The CDR3 region has the DNA TGCGCCAGCAGCCAAGCAGCGGGCGGGTTGGCCTACGAGCAGTACTTC.

This sequence joins TRBV21-1 and TRBJ2-1. TRBV21-1 is a listed pseudogene. The CDR3 spans 20 residues. The CDR3 sequence: CASSTQRGRERCVDGNEQFF. CDR3 bases: TGTGCCAGCAGCACCCAGAGGGGGCGGGAGAGGTGCGTTGACGGCAATGAGCAGTTCTTC.

This chain links TRBV7-9 with TRBJ2-1; tentative D call: TRBD1 (6 bases). Deletions cut 2 bases from V and 5 bases from J, with 19 bases between. The CDR3 length is 17 residues. CDR1 and CDR2 (germline): SEHNR, FQNEAQ (reference sequence). The DNA of the CDR3 is TGTGCCAGCAGCTTAACGCCCCGGGGACAAAGACACAATGAGCAGTTCTTC. Residues: CASSLTPRGQRHNEQFF. Looking up the rest from reference TRBV7-9 and TRBJ2-1 gives the full variable domain: DTGVSQNPRHKITKRGQNVTFRCDPISEHNRLYWYRQTLGQGPEFLTYFQNEAQLEKSRLLSDRFSAERPKGSFSTLEIQRTEQGDSAMYLCASSLTPRGQRHNEQFFGPGTRLTVL.

V is TRBV7-8 and J is TRBJ2-1; 8 nucleotides agree with TRBD1. V gave up 5 bases and J gave up 9 bases; unmatched junction bases: 9. Germline values: CDR1 SGHVS, CDR2 FQNEAQ. The CDR3 runs to 14 residues. The CDR3 region is CASSQGTGATEQFF. CDR3 sequence (DNA): TGTGCCAGCAGCCAAGGGACAGGCGCTACTGAGCAGTTCTTC.

V and J are TRBV7-2 and TRBJ1-1, with a weak D call TRBD1 (6 bases). CDR1 is SGHTA, CDR2 FQGNSA, per germline. The CDR3 has 13 amino acids. V lost 5 bases, J lost 4 bases, and 11 bases lay in between. CDR3 amino acids: CASSPGQLTEAFF. The DNA for the CDR3 is TGTGCCAGCAGCCCCGGACAGCTCACTGAAGCTTTCTTT.